Sequencing of this T cell receptor (beta chain) was carried out in a study of T-cell memory formation after mild COVID-19. Study at large: Each donor largely had its own TCR clusters.

Germline V gives CDR1 SGHVS, CDR2 FNYEAQ. There are 14 residues in the CDR3. The V gene lost 4 bases and the J gene lost 3 bases, with 13 bases spanning the gap. MiXCR, applied by TCRdb to the 5' RACE reads, yields one record per CDR3 protein. Among about 140,000 distinct CDR3 sequences, around 15% were seen once, and the ten largest hold more than 25%. The sequence was collected from an adult woman who had mild COVID-19 (a few samples of this study predate the infection). Cell type and time point are not known. The sequenced material came from PBMCs or a T cell subset sorted from them (not recorded which). The chain carries TRBV7-6 and TRBJ2-7, with unresolved D. CDR3 DNA sequence: TGTGCCAGCAGCTCCGAACAGACCTTCTACGAGCAGTACTTC. This sequence encodes CASSSEQTFYEQYF.